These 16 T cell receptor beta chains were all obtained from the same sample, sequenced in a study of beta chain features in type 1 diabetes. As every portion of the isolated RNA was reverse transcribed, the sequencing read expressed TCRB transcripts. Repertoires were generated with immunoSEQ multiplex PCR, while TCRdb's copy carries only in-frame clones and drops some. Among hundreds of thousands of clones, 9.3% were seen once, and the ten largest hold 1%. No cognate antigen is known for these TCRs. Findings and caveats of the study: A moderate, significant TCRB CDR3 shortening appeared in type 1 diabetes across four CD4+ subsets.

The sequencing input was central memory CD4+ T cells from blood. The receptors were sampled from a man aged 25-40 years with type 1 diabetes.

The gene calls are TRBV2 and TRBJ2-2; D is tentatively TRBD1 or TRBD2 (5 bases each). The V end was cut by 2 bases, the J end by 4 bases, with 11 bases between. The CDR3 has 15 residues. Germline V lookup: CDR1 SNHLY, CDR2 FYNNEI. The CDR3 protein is CASSEQGVSTGELFF. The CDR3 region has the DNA TGTGCCAGCAGTGAACAGGGAGTAAGCACCGGGGAGCTGTTTTTT. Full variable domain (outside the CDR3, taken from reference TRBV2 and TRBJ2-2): EPEVTQTPSHQVTQMGQEVILRCVPISNHLYFYWYRQILGQKVEFLVSFYNNEISEKSEIFDDQFSVERPDGSNFTLKIRSTKLEDSAMYFCASSEQGVSTGELFFGEGSRLTVL.

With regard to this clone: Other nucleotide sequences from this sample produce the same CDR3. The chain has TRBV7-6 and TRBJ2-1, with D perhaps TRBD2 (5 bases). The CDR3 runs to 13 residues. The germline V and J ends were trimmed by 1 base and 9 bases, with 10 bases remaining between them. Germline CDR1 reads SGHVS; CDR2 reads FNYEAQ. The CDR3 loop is CASSLGSGSEQFF. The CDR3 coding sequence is TGTGCCAGCAGCTTAGGATCGGGGAGTGAGCAGTTCTTC.

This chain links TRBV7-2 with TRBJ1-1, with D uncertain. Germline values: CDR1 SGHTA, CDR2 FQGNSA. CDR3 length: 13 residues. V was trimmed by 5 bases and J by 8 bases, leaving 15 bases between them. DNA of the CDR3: TGTGCCAGCAGCGCCGGACCCTTGACCGAAGCTTTCTTT. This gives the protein CASSAGPLTEAFF.

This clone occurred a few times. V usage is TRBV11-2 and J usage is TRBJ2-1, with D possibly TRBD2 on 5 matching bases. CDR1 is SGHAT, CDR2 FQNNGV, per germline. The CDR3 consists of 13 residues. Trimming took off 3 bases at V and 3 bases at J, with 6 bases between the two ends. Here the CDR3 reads CASSFTSYNEQFF. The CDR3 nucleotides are TGTGCCAGCAGCTTTACTAGCTACAATGAGCAGTTCTTC.

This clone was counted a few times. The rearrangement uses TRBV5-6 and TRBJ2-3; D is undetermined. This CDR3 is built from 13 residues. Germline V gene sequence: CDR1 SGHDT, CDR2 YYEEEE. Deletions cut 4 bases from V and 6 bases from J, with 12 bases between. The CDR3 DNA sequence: TGTGCCAGCAGCCCGGTTGGGTACGATACGCAGTATTTT. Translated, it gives CASSPVGYDTQYF.

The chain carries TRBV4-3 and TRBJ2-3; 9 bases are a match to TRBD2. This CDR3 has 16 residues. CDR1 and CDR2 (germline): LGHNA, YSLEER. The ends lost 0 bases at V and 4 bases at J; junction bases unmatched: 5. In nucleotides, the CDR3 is TGCGCCAGCAGCCAAGAGGCTAGCGGGGCCGCAGATACGCAGTATTTT. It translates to CASSQEASGAADTQYF.

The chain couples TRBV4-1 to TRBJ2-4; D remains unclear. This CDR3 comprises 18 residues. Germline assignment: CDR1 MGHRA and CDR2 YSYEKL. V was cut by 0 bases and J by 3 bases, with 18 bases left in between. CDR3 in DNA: TGCGCCAGCAGCCAAGACGGAACTTCCTCAAGTGACAAAAACATTCAGTACTTC. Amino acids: CASSQDGTSSSDKNIQYF.

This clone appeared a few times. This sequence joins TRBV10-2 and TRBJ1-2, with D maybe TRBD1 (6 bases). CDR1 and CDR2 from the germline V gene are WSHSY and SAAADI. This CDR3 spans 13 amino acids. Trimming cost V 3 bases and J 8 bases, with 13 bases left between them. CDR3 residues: CASSEAGARGYTF. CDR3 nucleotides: TGCGCCAGCAGTGAAGCAGGGGCTCGGGGCTACACCTTC.

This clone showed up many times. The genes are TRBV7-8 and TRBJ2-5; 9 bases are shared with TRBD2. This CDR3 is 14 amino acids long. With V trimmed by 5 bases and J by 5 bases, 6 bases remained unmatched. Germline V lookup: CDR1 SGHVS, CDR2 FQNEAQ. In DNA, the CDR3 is TGTGCCAGCAGCCCGGGACTAGCCGGGGAGACCCAGTACTTC. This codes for CASSPGLAGETQYF.

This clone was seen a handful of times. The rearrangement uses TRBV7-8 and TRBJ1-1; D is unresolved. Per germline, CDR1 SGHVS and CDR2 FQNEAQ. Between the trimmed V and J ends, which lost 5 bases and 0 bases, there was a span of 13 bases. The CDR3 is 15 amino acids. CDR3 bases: TGTGCCAGCAGCGTTGTGCAGCCCCTGAACACTGAAGCTTTCTTT. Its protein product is CASSVVQPLNTEAFF.

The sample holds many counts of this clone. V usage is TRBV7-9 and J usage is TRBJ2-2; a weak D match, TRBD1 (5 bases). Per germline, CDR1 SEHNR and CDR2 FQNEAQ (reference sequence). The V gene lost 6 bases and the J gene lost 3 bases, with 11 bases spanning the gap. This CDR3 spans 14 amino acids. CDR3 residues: CASRLTRDTGELFF. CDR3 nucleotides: TGTGCCAGCAGGCTCACCAGGGACACCGGGGAGCTGTTTTTT.

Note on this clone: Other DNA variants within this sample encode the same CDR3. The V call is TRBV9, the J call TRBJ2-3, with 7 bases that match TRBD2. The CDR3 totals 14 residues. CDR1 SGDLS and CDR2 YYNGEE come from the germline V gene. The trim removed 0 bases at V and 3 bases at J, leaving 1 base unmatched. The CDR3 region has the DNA TGTGCCAGCAGCGTAGGGGAGGGGACAGATACGCAGTATTTT. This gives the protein CASSVGEGTDTQYF.

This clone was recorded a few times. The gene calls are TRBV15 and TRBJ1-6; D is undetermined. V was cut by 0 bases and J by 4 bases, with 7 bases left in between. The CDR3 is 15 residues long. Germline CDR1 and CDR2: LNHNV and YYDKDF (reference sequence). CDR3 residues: CATSRDNQYNSPLHF. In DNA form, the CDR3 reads TGTGCCACCAGCAGAGATAATCAGTATAATTCACCCCTCCACTTT.

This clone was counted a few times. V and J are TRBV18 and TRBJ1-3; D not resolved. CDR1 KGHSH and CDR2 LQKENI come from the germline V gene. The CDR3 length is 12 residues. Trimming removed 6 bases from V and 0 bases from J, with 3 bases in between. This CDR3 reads CASSPSGNTIYF. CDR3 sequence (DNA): TGTGCCAGCTCCCCCTCTGGAAACACCATATATTTT.

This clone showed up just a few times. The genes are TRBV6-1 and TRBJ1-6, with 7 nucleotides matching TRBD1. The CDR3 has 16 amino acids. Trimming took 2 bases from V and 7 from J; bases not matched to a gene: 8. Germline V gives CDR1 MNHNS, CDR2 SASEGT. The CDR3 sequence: CASSETYRGSNSPLHF. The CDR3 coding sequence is TGTGCCAGCAGTGAAACTTACAGGGGTTCCAATTCACCCCTCCACTTT.

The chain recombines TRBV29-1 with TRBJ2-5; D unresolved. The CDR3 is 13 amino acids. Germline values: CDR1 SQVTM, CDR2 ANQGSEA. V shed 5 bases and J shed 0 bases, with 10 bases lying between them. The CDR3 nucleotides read TGCAGCGTTTATGGCGCCGACCAAGAGACCCAGTACTTC. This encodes CSVYGADQETQYF.